This TCR beta chain was observed in a study of patients and donors after allogeneic stem cell transplantation. One entry per CDR3 protein, called by TCRdb with MiXCR from the RT-PCR reads. The data hold 87,000 or so distinct CDR3 sequences, with about 5% observed a single time. V lost 6 bases and J lost 0, with 15 bases in between. The CDR3 has 16 amino acids. Germline V lookup: CDR1 KGHSH, CDR2 LQKENI. This clonotype occurred many times. The sequence was collected from a human donor who was either an allogeneic HSCT recipient or a stem cell or donor lymphocyte infusion donor (not recorded which). It is not recorded whose cells these are; they may come from a transplant donor. The sequenced sample was blood, either unsorted or a sorted T cell fraction (not recorded which). V usage is TRBV18 and J usage is TRBJ1-5; a weak D match, TRBD1 (6 bases). CDR3 sequence reads: CASSPTGSNSNQPQHF. CDR3 sequence (DNA): TGTGCCAGCTCTCCTACAGGGAGCAATAGCAATCAGCCCCAGCATTTT.